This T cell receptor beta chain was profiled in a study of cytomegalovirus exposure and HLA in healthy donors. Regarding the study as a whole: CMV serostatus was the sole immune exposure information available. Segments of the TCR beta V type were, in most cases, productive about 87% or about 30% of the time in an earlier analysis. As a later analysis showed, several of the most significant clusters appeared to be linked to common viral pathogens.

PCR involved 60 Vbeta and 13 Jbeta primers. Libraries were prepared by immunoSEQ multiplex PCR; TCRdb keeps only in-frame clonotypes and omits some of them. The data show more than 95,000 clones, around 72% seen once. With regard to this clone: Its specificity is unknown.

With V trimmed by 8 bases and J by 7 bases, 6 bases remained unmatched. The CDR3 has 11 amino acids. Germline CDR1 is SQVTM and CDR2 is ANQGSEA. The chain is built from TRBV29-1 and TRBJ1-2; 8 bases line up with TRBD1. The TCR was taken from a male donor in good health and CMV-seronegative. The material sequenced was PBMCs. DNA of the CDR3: TGCAGCACCCAGGGGGCTGTTGGCTACACCTTC. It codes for CSTQGAVGYTF.